Listed here are 23 T cell receptor beta chains from one sample, sequenced in a study of blood T cell repertoires in COVID-19. The assay was immunoSEQ multiplex PCR, and TCRdb's table has in-frame clones only and misses some. Found here are roughly 100,000 clones, around 73% of them singletons; the top ten hold around 9.6%. Sequenced: peripheral blood. The receptor source for this set is a man aged 55-75 years with active or convalescent COVID-19.

This chain connects TRBV27 to TRBJ1-1; D remains unclear. CDR1 is MNHEY and CDR2 is SMNVEV in the germline V gene (reference sequence). Trimming took 5 bases from V and 3 from J, leaving 16 bases between them. The CDR3 sequence is 15 residues long. CDR3 sequence: CASSQQTTGYTEAFF. Written as DNA, the CDR3 is TGTGCCAGCAGTCAACAGACTACCGGTTACACTGAAGCTTTCTTT.

The J gene is TRBJ1-1, the V gene TRBV7-8; a possible D gene is TRBD1 (6 bases). This CDR3 has 13 residues. The ends were cut back, 10 bases at V and 3 bases at J, with 15 bases in the middle. Germline-derived CDR1 and CDR2 are SGHVS and FQNEAQ. The DNA for the CDR3 is TGTGCCACCGACCGGGGGGCTGACACTGAAGCTTTCTTT. It specifies CATDRGADTEAFF.

This chain links TRBV24-1 with TRBJ1-2; a weak D match, TRBD1 (6 bases). Trimming stripped 4 bases from V and 5 bases from J, with 13 bases between. Germline CDR1 and CDR2: KGHDR and SFDVKD. The CDR3 has 14 residues. The CDR3, as DNA: TGTGCCACCAGTGAGTCAGGGGATCAGTATGGCTACACCTTC. Protein product: CATSESGDQYGYTF.

This chain links TRBV7-9 with TRBJ2-2, with D possibly TRBD1 on 6 matching bases. Trimming left V 4 bases short and J 2 bases short, with 17 bases between. Germline CDR1 is SEHNR and CDR2 is FQNEAQ (reference sequence). This CDR3 spans 17 amino acids. The CDR3 spells CASSSYASGHNTGELFF. In DNA, the CDR3 is TGTGCCAGCAGCTCGTACGCCTCGGGACACAACACCGGGGAGCTGTTTTTT.

J is TRBJ1-2 and V is TRBV4-3, with D possibly TRBD1 on 5 matching bases. The CDR3 totals 13 residues. Trimming pared 2 bases from V and 5 bases from J, leaving 9 bases between. Germline CDR1 is LGHNA and CDR2 is YSLEER. CDR3: CASSQKTGYGYTF. In DNA, the CDR3 is TGCGCCAGCAGCCAAAAAACAGGTTATGGCTACACCTTC.

This clone was counted a few times. The chain uses TRBV30 and TRBJ1-1; D remains unclear. Germline V gives CDR1 GTSNPN, CDR2 SVGIG (reference sequence). The V and J ends lost 5 bases and 2 bases respectively, with 12 bases between them. This CDR3 contains 13 residues. The chain's CDR3 is CAWGVTANTEAFF. The CDR3 DNA reads TGTGCCTGGGGCGTCACAGCTAACACTGAAGCTTTCTTT.

This chain connects TRBV28 to TRBJ2-5, with D uncertain. This CDR3 region has 13 residues. CDR1 and CDR2 from the germline V gene are MDHEN and SYDVKM. Trimming pared 2 bases from V and 2 bases from J, leaving 6 bases between. Here the CDR3 DNA reads TGTGCCAGCAGTTTACTACCACAAGAGACCCAGTACTTC. Translated: CASSLLPQETQYF. The whole variable domain, filled in from reference TRBV28 and TRBJ2-5, reads DVKVTQSSRYLVKRTGEKVFLECVQDMDHENMFWYRQDPGLGLRLIYFSYDVKMKEKGDIPEGYSVSREKKERFSLILESASTNQTSMYLCASSLLPQETQYFGPGTRLLVL.

This clone was seen a single time. V and J are TRBV4-1 and TRBJ2-1, with D perhaps matching TRBD2 (5 bases). The germline gives CDR1 MGHRA, CDR2 YSYEKL. Deletions cut 1 base from V and 6 bases from J, with 7 bases between. This CDR3 has 13 residues. The CDR3, as DNA: TGCGCCAGCAGCCAAGGGACTTTCAATGAGCAGTTCTTC. Its protein is CASSQGTFNEQFF.

The J gene is TRBJ2-1, the V gene TRBV30; 13 nucleotides line up with TRBD2. The germline gives CDR1 GTSNPN, CDR2 SVGIG (reference sequence). This CDR3 comprises 15 residues. With 1 base clipped from V and 9 bases from J, the junction kept 6 bases outside the gene matches. CDR3 in amino acids: CAWSAGLAGAREQFF. DNA for the CDR3: TGTGCCTGGAGTGCCGGACTAGCGGGAGCGCGTGAGCAGTTCTTC.

V usage is TRBV27 and J usage is TRBJ1-1; D is unresolved. The germline V gene has CDR1 MNHEY and CDR2 SMNVEV (reference sequence). Deletions cut 8 bases from V and 1 base from J, with 11 bases between. This CDR3 has 13 amino acids. The CDR3 DNA follows: TGTGCCAGCTCATTTAGACAGAACACTGAAGCTTTCTTT. Translation gives CASSFRQNTEAFF.

The chain couples TRBV5-1 to TRBJ2-2; the D gene is possibly TRBD2 (6 bases). V was clipped by 4 bases and J by 2 bases, with 15 bases between them. The germline V gene has CDR1 SGHRS and CDR2 YFSETQ. The CDR3 contains 16 residues. CDR3 sequence: CASSPRPGSNTGELFF. The DNA of the CDR3 is TGCGCCAGCAGCCCCCGGCCCGGGAGTAACACCGGGGAGCTGTTTTTT. The full variable domain, completed using reference TRBV5-1 and TRBJ2-2, is KAGVTQTPRYLIKTRGQQVTLSCSPISGHRSVSWYQQTPGQGLQFLFEYFSETQRNKGNFPGRFSGRQFSNSRSEMNVSTLELGDSALYLCASSPRPGSNTGELFFGEGSRLTVL.

This clone was observed a few times. The rearrangement uses TRBV29-1 and TRBJ2-3, with a possible D match to TRBD2 (6 bases). Germline-derived CDR1 and CDR2 are SQVTM and ANQGSEA. The CDR3 has 12 amino acids. V was shortened by 5 bases and J by 2 bases, with 8 bases between the two germline ends. The CDR3 DNA sequence: TGCAGCGTTCCTAGCGCCACAGATACGCAGTATTTT. Its translation is CSVPSATDTQYF.

This clone was seen once. The rearrangement uses TRBV19 and TRBJ1-5; D is ambiguous. The CDR3 consists of 10 residues. Germline V gives CDR1 LNHDA, CDR2 SQIVND (reference sequence). The germline V and J ends were trimmed by 6 bases and 10 bases, with 7 bases remaining between them. CDR3: CASSGSPQHF. The CDR3, as DNA: TGTGCCAGTAGCGGGAGCCCCCAGCATTTT.

This sequence joins TRBV6-5 and TRBJ2-5; a possible D gene is TRBD2 (6 bases). This CDR3 spans 15 amino acids. Per the germline V gene, CDR1 is MNHEY and CDR2 is SVGAGI. Trimming took off 4 bases at V and 7 bases at J, with 19 bases between the two ends. CDR3 nucleotides: TGTGCCAGCAGTTTGAAGGGAGGCCACCCGAGGACCCAGTACTTC. Residues: CASSLKGGHPRTQYF.

The rearrangement uses TRBV5-4 and TRBJ2-1, with 9 positions matching TRBD2. The germline CDR1 and CDR2 sequences are SGHNT and YYREEE (reference sequence). The CDR3 spans 16 residues. The V segment lost 4 bases and the J segment 4 bases; nucleotides outside the gene matches: 9. CDR3 residues: CASSPLAGGPYNEQFF. The DNA of the CDR3 is TGTGCCAGCAGCCCCTTGGCGGGAGGGCCATACAATGAGCAGTTCTTC. The complete variable domain, with remaining parts taken from reference TRBV5-4 and TRBJ2-1, reads ETGVTQSPTHLIKTRGQQVTLRCSSQSGHNTVSWYQQALGQGPQFIFQYYREEENGRGNFPPRFSGLQFPNYSSELNVNALELDDSALYLCASSPLAGGPYNEQFFGPGTRLTVL.

This clone has just a few counts. The chain recombines TRBV19 with TRBJ2-1; 15 bases fit TRBD2. CDR3 size: 20 residues. V lost 3 bases, J lost 1 base, and 10 bases stayed unmatched. Per germline, CDR1 LNHDA and CDR2 SQIVND (reference sequence). CDR3 residues: CASSMRTSGRASGSYNEQFF. CDR3 in DNA: TGTGCCAGTAGTATGAGGACTAGCGGGAGGGCTTCAGGGTCCTACAATGAGCAGTTCTTC.

J is TRBJ2-3 and V is TRBV7-2, with TRBD2 matching over 7 bases. J lost 6 bases, V lost 4 bases, and 13 bases had no gene match. CDR1 SGHTA and CDR2 FQGNSA come from the germline V gene. The CDR3 covers 16 residues. The CDR3 bases are TGTGCCAGCAGCTCGGTTGGGGCGGGAGTGGGCGATACGCAGTATTTT. Translation gives CASSSVGAGVGDTQYF. The whole variable domain, filled in from reference TRBV7-2 and TRBJ2-3, reads GAGVSQSPSNKVTEKGKDVELRCDPISGHTALYWYRQSLGQGLEFLIYFQGNSAPDKSGLPSDRFSAERTGGSVSTLTIQRTQQEDSAVYLCASSSVGAGVGDTQYFGPGTRLTVL.

The chain links TRBV6-2 or TRBV6-3 to TRBJ1-5; the match to TRBD1 covers 7 bases. This CDR3 comprises 18 residues. The V segment lost 0 bases and the J segment 0 bases; nucleotides outside the gene matches: 8. From germline, CDR1 is MNHEY and CDR2 SVGEGT. Here the CDR3 DNA reads TGTGCCAGCAGTTACTCGATTCGGCAGGGGGTTAGCAATCAGCCCCAGCATTTT. This gives the protein CASSYSIRQGVSNQPQHF.

This chain uses TRBV27 with TRBJ1-6; tentative D call: TRBD1 (5 bases). The CDR3 extends over 15 amino acids. The V gene lost 2 bases and the J gene lost 3 bases, with 8 bases spanning the gap. The V gene's germline CDR1 is MNHEY and CDR2 SMNVEV (reference sequence). Here the CDR3 reads CASSLDSNYNSPLHF. In nucleotides, the CDR3 is TGTGCCAGCAGTTTAGACAGTAACTATAATTCACCCCTCCACTTT.

The chain links TRBV5-1 to TRBJ1-4; TRBD1 might be the D (5 bases). The CDR3 length is 15 residues. Germline CDR1 reads SGHRS; CDR2 reads YFSETQ. V lost 0 bases and J lost 5, with 11 bases in between. The CDR3 is CASSLGGSENEKLFF. As DNA, the CDR3 is TGCGCCAGCAGCTTGGGGGGCAGCGAAAATGAAAAACTGTTTTTT.

The chain couples TRBV2 to TRBJ1-3, with D tentatively TRBD1 (5 bases). This CDR3 spans 15 amino acids. Trimming removed 3 bases at V and 3 bases at J, with 12 bases between. Germline CDR1 is SNHLY and CDR2 is FYNNEI. For the CDR3, the DNA is TGTGCCAGCAGTGAGGGGCTGGTGGGTGGAAACACCATATATTTT. Amino acids: CASSEGLVGGNTIYF.

The chain has TRBV5-8 and TRBJ1-4; TRBD1 matches 8 bases. Germline trimming cut 4 bases from V and 8 bases from J; bases unmatched to any gene: 10. The CDR3 length is 15 residues. Germline CDR1 SGHTS, CDR2 YDEGEE. The CDR3 here is CASSPQGTGREKLFF. The CDR3 region has the DNA TGTGCCAGCAGCCCCCAAGGGACAGGACGGGAAAAACTGTTTTTT. Variable domain in full (rest from reference TRBV5-8 and TRBJ1-4): EAGVTQSPTHLIKTRGQQATLRCSPISGHTSVYWYQQALGLGLQFLLWYDEGEERNRGNFPPRFSGRQFPNYSSELNVNALELEDSALYLCASSPQGTGREKLFFGSGTQLSVL.

The genes are TRBV6-6 and TRBJ2-1; TRBD1 is a possible D gene (6 bases). From germline, CDR1 is MNHNY and CDR2 SVGAGI (reference sequence). Deletions cut 5 bases from V and 0 bases from J, with 20 bases between. CDR3 size: 18 residues. CDR3 DNA sequence: TGTGCCAGCAGTCCGCACCACAGGGCCCCGAGCTCCTACAATGAGCAGTTCTTC. This sequence encodes CASSPHHRAPSSYNEQFF.